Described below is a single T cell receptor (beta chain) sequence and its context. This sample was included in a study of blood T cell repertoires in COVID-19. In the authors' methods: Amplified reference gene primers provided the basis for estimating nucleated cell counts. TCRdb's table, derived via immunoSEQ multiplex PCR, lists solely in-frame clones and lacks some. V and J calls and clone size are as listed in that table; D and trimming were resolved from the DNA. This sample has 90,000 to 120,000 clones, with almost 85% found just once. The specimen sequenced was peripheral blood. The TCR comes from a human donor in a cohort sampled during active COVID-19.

The DNA of the CDR3 is TGTGCCAGTAGTATTTCCGAGACTAGCGGGAGATATGAGCAGTTCTTC. Translating gives CASSISETSGRYEQFF. The chain links TRBV19 to TRBJ2-1, with 12 bases lining up with TRBD2. The CDR3 spans 16 residues. From germline, CDR1 is LNHDA and CDR2 SQIVND (reference sequence). Trimming removed 3 bases from V and 8 bases from J; junction bases left unmatched: 8. The full variable domain, its missing parts supplied by reference TRBV19 and TRBJ2-1, is DGGITQSPKYLFRKEGQNVTLSCEQNLNHDAMYWYRQDPGQGLRLIYYSQIVNDFQKGDIAEGYSVSREKKESFPLTVTSAQKNPTAFYLCASSISETSGRYEQFFGPGTRLTVL.